This is a list of T cell receptor beta chains from one sample in a study of shared clonotypes between healthy human individuals. Sequencing was performed with immunoSEQ multiplex PCR; in TCRdb, only in-frame clones are kept and a portion is missing. The data contain 450,000 or so clones, approximately 80% of them seen just once; the ten biggest clones take up around 12%. Sequencing was performed on PBMCs. Every receptor here comes from a woman aged 40 to 55 in good health. Some clones in this sample may be carry-over from other donors' samples. The CDR3 runs from the conserved cysteine through the conserved F or W. Size values are once, few and many counts, or a class for expanded clones, and some rows have none.

once	TRBV19	CATSVLGGSGYEQYF
many	TRBV29-1	CSAPTGGGTEAFF
NA	TRBV20-1	CSALRPREQYF
NA	TRBV7-8	CASRPEPGAYETQYF
NA	TRBV15	CATSRDLGLAGGPTDTQYF
once	TRBV9	CASSVVGVGEQYF
NA	TRBV4-1	CASSQPGGGNYGYTF
NA	TRBV5-1	CASSWAGGHQETQYF
few	TRBV27	CASSLSAASTNEKLFF
NA	TRBV7-8	CASSLARLAGGSTDTQYF
NA	TRBV4-1	CASSQAGLAGVRAKNIQYF
NA	TRBV5-4	CASSSVRDMNTEAFF
NA	TRBV2	CASSSSRDPGVHEQFF
many	TRBV18	CASSSNVGVGANVLTF
NA	TRBV5-1	CASSLGQEGMEQYF
NA	TRBV30	CAWSGGGETQYF
NA	TRBV7-8	CASSSRDSSSEQYF
few	TRBV2	CASSDPLLLHLQPQHF
NA	TRBV5-1	CASSPGGFSYNEQFF
many	TRBV5-6	CASSPGEFASEQYF
NA	TRBV4-1	CASSPGLTLHF
once	TRBV7-2	CASSFDQSNQPQHF
NA	TRBV29-1	CSVEARLANYGYTF
once	TRBV2	CASSEWGANQPQHF
NA	TRBV29-1	CSVVGSDTQYF
NA	TRBV11-2	CASSSTPRTATMNTEAFF
few	TRBV5-1	CASSLVSGVTGELFF
medium-sized	TRBV4-3	CASSHIPTGVMGYGYTF
NA	TRBV11-2	CASSQIPQGKSTEAFF
NA	TRBV7-3	CASSGPGDEQFF
NA	TRBV11-2	CASSHGTALYEQYF
NA	TRBV30	CAFRSGRYNEQFF
NA	TRBV6-5	CASTKGGGYGYTF
NA	TRBV2	CASSETGRLYNEQFF
NA	TRBV28	CASSLVRNTQYF
NA	TRBV30	CAWSPTRGPQHF
NA	TRBV5-4	CASSLVREEDTQYF
NA	TRBV19	CASSAGLAAYEQYF
many	TRBV5-4	CASTDSYEQYF
NA	TRBV19	CASSIGGDSSYNEQFF
few	TRBV29-1	CSVGGGTSHTQYF
many	TRBV4-3	CASSQDRARTDTQYF
NA	TRBV5-1	CASSWTGVSNQPQHF
NA	TRBV5-1	CASSPTTGDTGELFF
once	TRBV7-9	CASSLAGSRRVHNEQFF
NA	TRBV5-4	CASSFTPDAYNEKLFF
NA	TRBV4-1	CASSRVGAQETQYF
NA	TRBV2	CASSLTDWEYF
NA	TRBV7-9	CASSFSPRGEQYF
NA	TRBV11-3	CASSLGRGNEQFF
NA	TRBV18	CASSPTGTTEAFF
NA	TRBV5-1	CASSTGLAPGGVADTQYF
many	TRBV7-9	CASSIGGGGGEDEQYF